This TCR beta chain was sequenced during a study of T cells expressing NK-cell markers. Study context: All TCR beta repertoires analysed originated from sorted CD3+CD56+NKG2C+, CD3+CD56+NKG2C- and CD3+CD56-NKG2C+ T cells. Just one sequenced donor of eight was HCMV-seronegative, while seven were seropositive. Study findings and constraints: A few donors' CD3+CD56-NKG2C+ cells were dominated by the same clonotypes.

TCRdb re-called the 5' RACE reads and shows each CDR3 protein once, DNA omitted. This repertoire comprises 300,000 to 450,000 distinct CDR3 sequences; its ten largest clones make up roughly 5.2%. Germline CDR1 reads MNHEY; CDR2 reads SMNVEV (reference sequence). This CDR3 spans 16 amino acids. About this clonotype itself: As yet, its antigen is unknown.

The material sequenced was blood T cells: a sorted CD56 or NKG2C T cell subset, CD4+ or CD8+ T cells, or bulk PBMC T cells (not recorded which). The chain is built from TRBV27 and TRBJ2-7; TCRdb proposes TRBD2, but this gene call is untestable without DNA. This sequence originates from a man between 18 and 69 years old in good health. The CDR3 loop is CASSFASGGTTDEQYF.